This TCR beta chain is from a study of shared clonotypes between healthy human individuals (dated by TCRdb to about 2020). A note on the overall study: The cohort comprised two women and three men aged 18 to 49 years. Per donor, three plates each were used for CD4 naive and CD4 memory, two for CD8 naive, and one for CD8 memory. To estimate repertoire size and how much clonotype sharing occurs between individuals, the study deeply sequenced the blood TCR repertoires of a handful of healthy adults. Libraries were prepared and TCR repertoires were sequenced by different laboratories using diverse techniques, in order to increase sequencing depth and limit assay-specific biases. Per donor, leukapheresis produced somewhere between about 0.94 and 9 billion PBMCs.

Using the deep immunoSEQ assay, TCR CDR3 regions were amplified from genomic DNA by multiplex PCR. For each cell subset, the extracted genomic DNA was distributed evenly across all wells of several immunoSEQ 96-well plates, and each plate served as one replicate. For sorted subsets, 200 to 250 ng of genomic DNA, equivalent to roughly 33,000 T cell genomes, went into each replicate PCR. Purified libraries were measured with a Qubit 3.0 fluorometer, size-checked on a Bioanalyzer 2100, and measured again with the KAPA Library Quantification kit. Each immunoSEQ 96-well plate was sequenced on its own single-read 150-cycle Illumina NextSeq 550 flow cell. In the source study's methods: Because the immunoSEQ output held only junctional sequences and lacked quality scores, the filtering could not match the filtering applied to full-length reads. Sequences were annotated with PyIR, a Python wrapper for IgBLAST v1.9, using IMGT germline references to assign V/J genes and CDR3. Reads with weak V/J assignments (E-value above 1e-6), missing CDR3, stop codons, out-of-frame junctions, or ambiguous translated residues were removed. V3J clonotypes were defined by identical inferred V gene, J gene, and CDR3 amino acid sequence. Percentage overlap between repertoires was calculated by dividing the number of shared unique clonotypes by the size of the smaller repertoire. Repertoire richness was assessed with RTK rarefaction, the Chao1 estimator, and Recon v2.1 estimates of unobserved clonotypes. Generation probabilities were computed with OLGA for all TCRbeta clonotypes obtained by the gDNA method from four donors. Held by TCRdb, this immuneACCESS table contains in-frame sequences only and omits some clones. Under half of the omission traces to an unresolved V gene where checked; the cause of the rest is unknown. Clone size and the V and J calls come from that table; the DNA yielded D and trimming. The sample records a few million clones, approximately 92% of which are singletons. The ten largest account for approximately 1.7% of the sample.

CD8 naive samples were CD45RO-negative cells positively selected for CCR7, giving a CD45RA+CCR7+ population that excluded TemRA cells. Donors were healthy HIV-negative adults with no recently reported acute infections or vaccinations. Only Caucasian adults living in Nashville, Tennessee, USA were represented among the donors. Blood was collected by leukapheresis, and PBMCs were isolated by Ficoll-Histopaque density gradient centrifugation and then cryopreserved in liquid nitrogen vapor phase. Analytical flow cytometry was used to check the purity and quantity of every magnetically sorted T cell population. Genomic DNA was isolated from each sorted fraction and quantified by UV absorbance on a Nanodrop 2000c. What the research found in general, with its limitations: Based on pairwise subsampling, the degree of clonotype sharing among donors was expected to be affected by sequencing depth. Because the study included only a small number of donors, the genetic and exposure-history diversity represented was limited. Compared with non-shared clonotypes, the clonotypes found in all four sorted-subset donors had higher generation probabilities. Incomplete sequencing was indicated by rarefaction of sorted-subset datasets, despite the large sequencing depth. Sampling was restricted to blood, and TCR repertoires in tissues likely differ from the TCR repertoires found in blood. Estimated clonotype richness was generally larger for naive than for memory subsets. Approximately 5% of naive CD4, 3.5% of naive CD8, approximately 2% of memory CD4, and over 0.35% of memory CD8 clonotypes were shared across a few donors.

Trimming takes 6 bases from V and 0 bases from J, and the germline ends sit 14 bases apart. The germline V gene yields MDHEN for CDR1 and SYDVKM for CDR2. The CDR3 starts with the cysteine, ends with the phenylalanine, and has 15 residues. The kept DNA is CDR3 alone, 45 bases in frame from the first base. This clone has a single count. Its recognized antigen is unknown. The record has no base qualities; no much larger clone is one base away. The sequence joins TRBV28 to TRBJ1-1, and possibly TRBD1, on 5 matching bases. The sample consisted of naive CD8+ T cells from PBMCs. The cell subset or site label here, explained by the study, means: CD45RA+CCR7+. The TCR comes from a man aged 18 to 29 in good health. Some clones in this sample may be carry-over from other donors' samples. At the DNA level, the sequence is TGTGCCAGCAGCCTTGGGCCAGGGATGAACACTGAAGCTTTCTTT. This is translated as CASSLGPGMNTEAFF.